This entry lists 8 T cell receptor beta chains sequenced from one sample in a study of blood T cell repertoires in COVID-19. Using immunoSEQ multiplex PCR, the repertoire was profiled, and TCRdb retains in-frame clones only, with some absent. This table holds roughly 300,000 clones, 80% to 90% found once. The sequencing input was peripheral blood. The receptors here all came from a woman between 50 and 59 years old who had recovered from COVID-19.

The rearrangement links TRBV29-1 to TRBJ2-1; 11 positions agree with TRBD2. The CDR3 loop spans 14 amino acids. Germline V CDR1 and CDR2: SQVTM, ANQGSEA. V was clipped by 5 bases and J by 4 bases; unmatched bases: 4. The CDR3 sequence: CSVPSSGGYNEQFF. The CDR3 DNA sequence: TGCAGCGTTCCTTCTAGCGGGGGGTACAATGAGCAGTTCTTC.

Only one count was recorded for this clone. The chain is built from TRBV6-5 and TRBJ2-7; D gene ambiguous. This CDR3 region has 14 residues. Germline V gives CDR1 MNHEY, CDR2 SVGAGI. V was clipped by 5 bases and J by 2 bases, with 13 bases between them. The CDR3 bases are TGTGCCAGCAGTAACCCCTCGGGTCCCTACGAGCAGTACTTC. Its translation is CASSNPSGPYEQYF.

This clone was counted between two and nine times. This chain uses TRBV10-2 with TRBJ1-5; no clear D. The CDR3 totals 12 residues. Germline CDR1 reads WSHSY; CDR2 reads SAAADI. The germline V and J ends were trimmed by 2 bases and 8 bases, with 7 bases remaining between them. In DNA form, the CDR3 reads TGCGCCAGCAGTGAGATTGAGGAGCCCCAGCATTTT. It yields the protein CASSEIEEPQHF.

The rearrangement joins TRBV5-1 to TRBJ2-5, with TRBD1 matching over 11 bases. Germline CDR1 and CDR2: SGHRS and YFSETQ. The CDR3 sequence is 16 residues long. The J segment lost 5 bases and the V segment lost 4 bases, leaving 10 bases of the junction unmatched. CDR3 sequence reads: CASSSRTGGTGETQYF. CDR3 sequence (DNA): TGCGCCAGCAGCAGCCGGACAGGGGGCACGGGTGAGACCCAGTACTTC.

In DNA, the CDR3 is TGTGCCAGCAGCGTCTCTAGCGGGAGGGCCACTGTAGATACGCAGTATTTT. Amino acids: CASSVSSGRATVDTQYF. The genes are TRBV9 and TRBJ2-3; TRBD2 matches 12 bases. Losses at the gene ends were 2 bases for V and 5 bases for J; bases not matched to a gene: 9. This CDR3 spans 17 amino acids. CDR1 and CDR2 (germline): SGDLS, YYNGEE.

The V and J genes are TRBV28 and TRBJ1-2; D is perhaps TRBD1 (6 bases). V shed 5 bases and J shed 4 bases, with 11 bases lying between them. Germline-derived CDR1 and CDR2 are MDHEN and SYDVKM. The CDR3 covers 13 residues. In nucleotides, the CDR3 is TGTGCCAGCAGTCTTGGACAGTTCTATGGCTACACCTTC. Residues: CASSLGQFYGYTF.

CDR3 DNA: TGTGCCAGCAGTGAATCATACAGGTTGGACTATGGCTACACCTTC. This codes for CASSESYRLDYGYTF. The chain recombines TRBV6-1 with TRBJ1-2; D perhaps matches TRBD1 (5 bases). Per germline, CDR1 MNHNS and CDR2 SASEGT. There are 15 residues in the CDR3. Between the trimmed V and J ends, which lost 2 bases and 3 bases, there was a span of 13 bases.

This clone was counted between two and nine times. V usage is TRBV19 and J usage is TRBJ1-2; D not certain. Trimming took off 5 bases at V and 1 base at J, with 17 bases between the two ends. The CDR3 runs 16 residues. From germline, CDR1 is LNHDA and CDR2 SQIVND (reference sequence). This chain's CDR3 is CASSEDVEGVNYGYTF. The CDR3, as DNA: TGTGCCAGTAGTGAGGACGTGGAGGGCGTTAACTATGGCTACACCTTC.